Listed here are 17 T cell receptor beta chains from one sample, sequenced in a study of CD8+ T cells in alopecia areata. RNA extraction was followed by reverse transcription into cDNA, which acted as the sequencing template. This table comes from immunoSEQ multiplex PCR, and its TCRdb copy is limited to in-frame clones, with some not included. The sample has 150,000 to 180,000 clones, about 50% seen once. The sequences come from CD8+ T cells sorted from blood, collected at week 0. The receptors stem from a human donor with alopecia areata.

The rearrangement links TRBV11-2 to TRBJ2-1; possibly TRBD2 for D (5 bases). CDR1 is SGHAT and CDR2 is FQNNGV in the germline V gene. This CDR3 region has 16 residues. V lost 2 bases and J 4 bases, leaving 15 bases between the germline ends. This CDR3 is CASSLSWTPPYNEQFF. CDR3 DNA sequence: TGTGCCAGCAGCTTAAGCTGGACTCCTCCTTACAATGAGCAGTTCTTC.

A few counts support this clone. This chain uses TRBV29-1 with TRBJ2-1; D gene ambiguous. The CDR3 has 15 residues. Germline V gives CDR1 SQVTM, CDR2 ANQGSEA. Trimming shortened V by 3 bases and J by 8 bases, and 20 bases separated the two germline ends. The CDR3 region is CSVDALQGPGDEQFF. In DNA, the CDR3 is TGCAGCGTTGATGCATTACAAGGACCCGGCGATGAGCAGTTCTTC.

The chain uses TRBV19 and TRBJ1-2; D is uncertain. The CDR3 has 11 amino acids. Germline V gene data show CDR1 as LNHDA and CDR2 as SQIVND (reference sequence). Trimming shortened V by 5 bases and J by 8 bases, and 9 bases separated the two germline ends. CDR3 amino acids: CASSFGPGYTF. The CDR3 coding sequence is TGTGCCAGTAGTTTCGGACCCGGCTACACCTTC.

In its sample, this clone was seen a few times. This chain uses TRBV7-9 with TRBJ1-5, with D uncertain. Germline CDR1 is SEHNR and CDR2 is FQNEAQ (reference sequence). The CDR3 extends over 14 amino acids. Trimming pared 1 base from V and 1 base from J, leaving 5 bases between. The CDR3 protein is CASSLDGSNQPQHF. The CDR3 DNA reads TGTGCCAGCAGCTTAGACGGAAGCAATCAGCCCCAGCATTTT.

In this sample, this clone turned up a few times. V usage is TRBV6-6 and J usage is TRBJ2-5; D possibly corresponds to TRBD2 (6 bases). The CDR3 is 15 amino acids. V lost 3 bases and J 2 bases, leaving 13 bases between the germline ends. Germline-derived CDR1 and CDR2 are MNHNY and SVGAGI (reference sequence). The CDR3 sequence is CASSYLRGKQETQYF. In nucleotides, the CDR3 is TGTGCCAGCAGTTATTTACGGGGGAAACAAGAGACCCAGTACTTC.

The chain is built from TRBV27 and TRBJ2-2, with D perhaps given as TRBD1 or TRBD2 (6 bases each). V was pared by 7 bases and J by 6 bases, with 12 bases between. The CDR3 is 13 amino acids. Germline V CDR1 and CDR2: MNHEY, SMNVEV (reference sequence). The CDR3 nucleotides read TGTGCCAGCACCCCCGGGGGCCCCGGGGAGCTGTTTTTT. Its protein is CASTPGGPGELFF.

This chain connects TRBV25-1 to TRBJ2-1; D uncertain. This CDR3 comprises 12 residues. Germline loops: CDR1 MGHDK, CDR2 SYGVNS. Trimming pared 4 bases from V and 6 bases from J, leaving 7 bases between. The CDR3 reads CASSAPGNEQFF. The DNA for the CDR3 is TGTGCCAGCAGTGCCCCAGGCAATGAGCAGTTCTTC.

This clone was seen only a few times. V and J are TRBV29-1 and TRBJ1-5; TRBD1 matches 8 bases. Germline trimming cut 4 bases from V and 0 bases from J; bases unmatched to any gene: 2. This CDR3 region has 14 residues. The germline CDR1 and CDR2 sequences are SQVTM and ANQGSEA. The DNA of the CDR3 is TGCAGCGTTGGGGACAGGAATAGCAATCAGCCCCAGCATTTT. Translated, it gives CSVGDRNSNQPQHF. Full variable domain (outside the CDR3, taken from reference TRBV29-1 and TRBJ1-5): SAVISQKPSRDICQRGTSLTIQCQVDSQVTMMFWYRQQPGQSLTLIATANQGSEATYESGFVIDKFPISRPNLTFSTLTVSNMSPEDSSIYLCSVGDRNSNQPQHFGDGTRLSIL.

Written as DNA, the CDR3 is TGTGCTAGTGGTTCCCCGACCAACTATGGCTACACCTTC. Its protein product is CASGSPTNYGYTF. The genes are TRBV12-5 and TRBJ1-2, with no clear D. V was cut by 4 bases and J by 2 bases, with 8 bases left in between. Germline assignment: CDR1 LGHNT and CDR2 FRNRAP. The CDR3 is made up of 13 amino acids.

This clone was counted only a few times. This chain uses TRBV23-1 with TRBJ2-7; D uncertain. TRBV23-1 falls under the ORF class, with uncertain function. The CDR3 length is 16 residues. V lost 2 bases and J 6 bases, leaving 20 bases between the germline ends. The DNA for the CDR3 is TGCGCCAGCAGTCAAACACAGTGGCCTCTTCTTTCCGAGCAGTACTTC. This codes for CASSQTQWPLLSEQYF.

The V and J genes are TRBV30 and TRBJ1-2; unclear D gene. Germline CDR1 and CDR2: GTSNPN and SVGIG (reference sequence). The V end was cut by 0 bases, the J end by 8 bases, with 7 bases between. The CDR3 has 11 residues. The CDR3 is CAWSVTGGYTF. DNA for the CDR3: TGTGCCTGGAGTGTAACCGGGGGCTACACCTTC.

CDR3 DNA sequence: TGCAGCGTTGAAATTGTAGCGGGGGGCAACTACAATGAGCAGTTCTTC. Encoded protein: CSVEIVAGGNYNEQFF. V is TRBV29-1 and J is TRBJ2-1; 10 bases map to TRBD2. Germline CDR1 is SQVTM and CDR2 is ANQGSEA. The CDR3 contains 16 residues. Trimming cost V 2 bases and J 3 bases; bases outside gene matches: 7.

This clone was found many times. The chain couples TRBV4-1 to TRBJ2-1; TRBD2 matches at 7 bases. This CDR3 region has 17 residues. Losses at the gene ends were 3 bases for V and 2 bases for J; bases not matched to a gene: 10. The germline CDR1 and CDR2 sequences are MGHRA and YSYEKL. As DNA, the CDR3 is TGCGCCAGCAGCCAGCTGCGGGGGTGGAACACCTACAATGAGCAGTTCTTC. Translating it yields CASSQLRGWNTYNEQFF.

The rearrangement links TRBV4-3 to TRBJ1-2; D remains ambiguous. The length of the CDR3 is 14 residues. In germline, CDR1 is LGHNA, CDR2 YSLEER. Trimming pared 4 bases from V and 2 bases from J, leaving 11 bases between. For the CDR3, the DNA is TGCGCCAGCAGCCCCGGCGGACGAAACTATGGCTACACCTTC. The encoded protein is CASSPGGRNYGYTF.

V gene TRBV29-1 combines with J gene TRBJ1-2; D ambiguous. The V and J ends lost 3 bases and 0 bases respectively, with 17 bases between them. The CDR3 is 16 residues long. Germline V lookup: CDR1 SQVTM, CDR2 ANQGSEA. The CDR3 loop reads CSVEGLSGSSNYGYTF. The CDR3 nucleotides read TGCAGCGTTGAGGGATTGTCAGGCTCCTCTAACTATGGCTACACCTTC.

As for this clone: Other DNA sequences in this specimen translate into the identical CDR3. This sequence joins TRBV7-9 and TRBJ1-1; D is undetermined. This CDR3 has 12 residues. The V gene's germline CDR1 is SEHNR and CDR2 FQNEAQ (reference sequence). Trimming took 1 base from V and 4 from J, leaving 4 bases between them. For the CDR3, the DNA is TGTGCCAGCAGCTTAGTGTCCACTGAAGCTTTCTTT. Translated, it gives CASSLVSTEAFF.

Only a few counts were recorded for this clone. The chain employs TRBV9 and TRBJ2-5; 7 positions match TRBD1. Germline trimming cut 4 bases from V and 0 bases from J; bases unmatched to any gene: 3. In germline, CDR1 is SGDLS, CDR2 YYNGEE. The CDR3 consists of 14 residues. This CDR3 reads CASSRTGDQETQYF. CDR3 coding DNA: TGTGCCAGCAGCCGGACAGGCGACCAAGAGACCCAGTACTTC.